This entry describes one TCR beta chain. The table came from immunoSEQ multiplex PCR; TCRdb's copy has only in-frame clones and leaves some out. The sample carries some 50,000 clones, around 90% recorded once. This entry is derived from a study of Tregs in tolerant kidney transplant recipients. Mixed chimerism was transient after nonmyeloablative marrow transplants from related graft donors. The sequence was obtained from a human patient who received a combined kidney and bone marrow transplant. The T cells may come from the graft donor. Sequences were derived from CD8+ T cells from blood (PBMCs), sampled 12 months after the transplant.

The CDR3 here is CASRQQGTSSYEQYF. In nucleotides, the CDR3 is TGTGCCAGCAGACAACAGGGGACGAGCTCCTACGAGCAGTACTTC. The chain employs TRBV7-9 and TRBJ2-7, with TRBD1 matching over 7 bases. Trimming took 6 bases from V and 0 from J; bases not matched to a gene: 8. Per germline, CDR1 SEHNR and CDR2 FQNEAQ (reference sequence). This CDR3 has 15 residues.